The following is a T cell receptor (beta chain) sequence with its context. This sample is part of a study of blood T cell repertoires in COVID-19. V shed 6 bases and J 5 bases; nucleotides not matched to a gene: 6. CDR1 and CDR2 (germline): SEHNR, FQNEAQ (reference sequence). This CDR3 comprises 14 residues. This table comes from immunoSEQ multiplex PCR, and its TCRdb copy is limited to in-frame clones, with some not included. The table lists about 220,000 clones, more than 75% of them singletons, with roughly 5.1% in the top ten. Seattle enrolled patients during active infection and tracked them longitudinally.

The V and J genes are TRBV7-9 and TRBJ2-2; 7 nucleotides match TRBD2. Specimen: peripheral blood. The clonotype was recovered from a woman aged 70-85 years with COVID-19, enrolled during active disease. Here the CDR3 reads CASRSSGKTGELFF. Here the CDR3 DNA reads TGTGCCAGCAGATCGAGCGGGAAGACCGGGGAGCTGTTTTTT.